What follows describes a single T cell receptor beta chain. Its antigen is undetermined. The data were obtained in a study of CD8 T cells in ankylosing spondylitis. The V and J ends lost 5 bases and 1 base respectively, with 13 bases between them. The CDR3 runs 14 residues. Looked up from germline, CDR1 is DFQATT and CDR2 is SNEGSKA (reference sequence). General study findings and limits: A number of the motif variants had already been described in reactive arthritis synovial fluid and blood. Relatively rare in peripheral blood, disease-linked clones were also CD8+. Reported data indicate significant enrichment of disease-linked clones within matched ankylosing spondylitis synovial fluid.

Quantitative barcoded 5'-RACE was used to prepare TCR beta libraries. TCRdb passed the 5' RACE reads through MiXCR, listing each CDR3 protein once. The table lists some 300,000 distinct CDR3 sequences, about a fifth of them singletons, with around 3.2% in the top ten. The sequenced material came from blood, either unsorted or a sorted T cell fraction (not recorded which). V and J are TRBV20-1 and TRBJ2-3, with D tentatively TRBD1 (5 bases). This receptor was obtained from a female donor with ankylosing spondylitis or in good health (not recorded which). CDR3 sequence (DNA): TGCAGTGCTCAACCAGGGATAGGCACAGATACGCAGTATTTT. Its protein product is CSAQPGIGTDTQYF.